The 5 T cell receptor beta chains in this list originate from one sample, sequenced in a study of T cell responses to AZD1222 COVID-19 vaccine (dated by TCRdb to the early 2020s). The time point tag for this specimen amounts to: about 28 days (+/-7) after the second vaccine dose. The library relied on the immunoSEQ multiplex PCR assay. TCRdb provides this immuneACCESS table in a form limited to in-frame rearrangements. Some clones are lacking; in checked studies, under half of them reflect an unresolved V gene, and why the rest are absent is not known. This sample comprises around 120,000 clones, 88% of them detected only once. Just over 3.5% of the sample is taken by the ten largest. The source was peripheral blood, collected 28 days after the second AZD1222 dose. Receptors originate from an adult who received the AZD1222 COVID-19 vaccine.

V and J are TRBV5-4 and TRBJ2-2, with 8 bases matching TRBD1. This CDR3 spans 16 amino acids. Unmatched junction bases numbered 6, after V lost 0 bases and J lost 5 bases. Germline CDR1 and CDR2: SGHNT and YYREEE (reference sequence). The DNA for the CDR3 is TGTGCCAGCAGCTTGGCCGGACAGGGAAGGACCGGGGAGCTGTTTTTT. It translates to CASSLAGQGRTGELFF.

The CDR3 nucleotides are TGCAGTGCTAGTCCCTTTGGGGGCCCCTATGGCTACACCTTC. Protein: CSASPFGGPYGYTF. The genes are TRBV20-1 and TRBJ1-2; D perhaps matches TRBD1 (6 bases). Germline V gene data show CDR1 as DFQATT and CDR2 as SNEGSKA (reference sequence). The V end lost 3 bases, the J end lost 4 bases, and 15 bases lay between the germline ends. This CDR3 is 14 amino acids long.

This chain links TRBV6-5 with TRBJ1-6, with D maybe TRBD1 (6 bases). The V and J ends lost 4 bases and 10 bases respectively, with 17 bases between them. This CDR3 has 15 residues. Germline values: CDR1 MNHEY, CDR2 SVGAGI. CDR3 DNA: TGTGCCAGCAGTTTCGGGGGGCCCGGGGGGTCACCCCTCCACTTT. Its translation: CASSFGGPGGSPLHF.

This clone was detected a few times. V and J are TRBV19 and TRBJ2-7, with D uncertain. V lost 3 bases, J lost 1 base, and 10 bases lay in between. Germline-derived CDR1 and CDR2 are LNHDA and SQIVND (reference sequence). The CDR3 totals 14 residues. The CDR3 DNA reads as TGTGCCAGTAGTATCCAGGCAGGTTCCTACGAGCAGTACTTC. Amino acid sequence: CASSIQAGSYEQYF.

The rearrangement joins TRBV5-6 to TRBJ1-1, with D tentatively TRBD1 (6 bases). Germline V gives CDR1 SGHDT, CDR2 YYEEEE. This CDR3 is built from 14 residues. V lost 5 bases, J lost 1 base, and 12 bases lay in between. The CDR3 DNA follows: TGTGCCAGCAGACCGGACAGCCCGAACACTGAAGCTTTCTTT. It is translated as CASRPDSPNTEAFF.